This T cell receptor (beta chain) was documented in a study of blood T cell repertoires in COVID-19. Using immunoSEQ multiplex PCR, the repertoire was profiled, and TCRdb retains in-frame clones only, with some absent. In the table there are roughly 250,000 clones, about nine tenths of which are singletons. Germline CDR1 and CDR2: SGDLS and YYNGEE. The CDR3 length is 16 residues. Trimming took off 4 bases at V and 8 bases at J, with 22 bases between the two ends. The count of this clone is one. Source material: PBMCs or T cells enriched from blood (not recorded which). The sequence derives from a woman in her twenties or thirties with acute COVID-19. The chain employs TRBV9 and TRBJ2-1; D might be TRBD2 (6 bases). CDR3 sequence: CASSPRGTTDFYEQFF. The CDR3 nucleotides read TGTGCCAGCAGCCCTCGGGGGACCACTGACTTCTATGAGCAGTTCTTC.